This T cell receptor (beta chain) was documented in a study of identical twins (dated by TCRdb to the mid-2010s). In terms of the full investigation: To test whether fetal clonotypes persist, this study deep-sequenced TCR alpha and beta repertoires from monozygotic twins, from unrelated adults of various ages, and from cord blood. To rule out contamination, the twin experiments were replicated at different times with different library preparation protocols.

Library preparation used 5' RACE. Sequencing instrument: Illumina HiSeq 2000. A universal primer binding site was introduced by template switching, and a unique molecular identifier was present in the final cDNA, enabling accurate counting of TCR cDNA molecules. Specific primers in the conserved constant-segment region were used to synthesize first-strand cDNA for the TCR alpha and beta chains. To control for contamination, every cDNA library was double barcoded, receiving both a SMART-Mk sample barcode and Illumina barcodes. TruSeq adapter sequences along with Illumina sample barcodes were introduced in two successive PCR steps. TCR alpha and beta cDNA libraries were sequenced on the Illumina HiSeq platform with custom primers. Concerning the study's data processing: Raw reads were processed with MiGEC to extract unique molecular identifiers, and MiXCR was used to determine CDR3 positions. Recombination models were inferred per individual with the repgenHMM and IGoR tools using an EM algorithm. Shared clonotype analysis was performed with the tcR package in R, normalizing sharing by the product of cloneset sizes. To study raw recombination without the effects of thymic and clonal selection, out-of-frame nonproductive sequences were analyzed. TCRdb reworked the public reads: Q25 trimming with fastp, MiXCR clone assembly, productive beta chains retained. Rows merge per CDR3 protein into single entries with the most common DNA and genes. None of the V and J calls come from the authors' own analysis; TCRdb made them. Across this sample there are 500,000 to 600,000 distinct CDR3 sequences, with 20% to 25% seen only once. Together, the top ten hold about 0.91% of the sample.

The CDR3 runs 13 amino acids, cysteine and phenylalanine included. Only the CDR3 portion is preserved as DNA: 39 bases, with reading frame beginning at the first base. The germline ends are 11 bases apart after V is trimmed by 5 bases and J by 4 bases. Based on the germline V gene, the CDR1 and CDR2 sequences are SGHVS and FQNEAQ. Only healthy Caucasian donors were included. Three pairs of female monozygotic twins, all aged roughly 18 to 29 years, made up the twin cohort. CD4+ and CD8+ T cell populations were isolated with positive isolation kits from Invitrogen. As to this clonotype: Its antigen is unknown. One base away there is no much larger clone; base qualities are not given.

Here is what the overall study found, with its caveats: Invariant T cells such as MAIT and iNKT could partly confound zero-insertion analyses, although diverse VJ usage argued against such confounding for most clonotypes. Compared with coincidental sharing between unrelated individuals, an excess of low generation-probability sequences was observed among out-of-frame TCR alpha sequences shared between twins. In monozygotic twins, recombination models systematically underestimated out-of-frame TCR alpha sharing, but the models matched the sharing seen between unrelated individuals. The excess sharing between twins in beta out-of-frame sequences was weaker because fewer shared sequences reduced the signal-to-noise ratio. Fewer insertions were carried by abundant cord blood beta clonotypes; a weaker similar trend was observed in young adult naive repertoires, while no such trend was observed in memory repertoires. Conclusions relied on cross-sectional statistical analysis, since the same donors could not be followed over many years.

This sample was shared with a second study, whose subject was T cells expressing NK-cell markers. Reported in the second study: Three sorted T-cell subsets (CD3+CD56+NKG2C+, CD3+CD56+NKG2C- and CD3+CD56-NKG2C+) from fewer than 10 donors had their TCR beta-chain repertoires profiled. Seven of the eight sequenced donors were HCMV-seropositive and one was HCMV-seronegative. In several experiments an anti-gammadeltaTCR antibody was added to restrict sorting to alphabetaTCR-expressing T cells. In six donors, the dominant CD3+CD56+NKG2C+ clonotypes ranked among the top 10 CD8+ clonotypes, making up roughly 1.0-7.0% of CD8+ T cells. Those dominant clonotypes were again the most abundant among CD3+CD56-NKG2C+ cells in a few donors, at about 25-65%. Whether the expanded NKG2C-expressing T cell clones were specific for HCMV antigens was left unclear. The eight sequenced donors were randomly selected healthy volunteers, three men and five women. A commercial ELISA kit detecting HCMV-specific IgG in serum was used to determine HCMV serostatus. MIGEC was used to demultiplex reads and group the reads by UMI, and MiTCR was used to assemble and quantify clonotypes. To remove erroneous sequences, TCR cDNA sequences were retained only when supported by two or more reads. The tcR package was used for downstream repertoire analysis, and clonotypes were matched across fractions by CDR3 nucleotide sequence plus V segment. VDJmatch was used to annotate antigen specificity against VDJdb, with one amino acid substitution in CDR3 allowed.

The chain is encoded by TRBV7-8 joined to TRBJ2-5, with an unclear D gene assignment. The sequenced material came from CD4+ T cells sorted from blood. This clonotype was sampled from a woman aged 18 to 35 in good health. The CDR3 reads CASSPDKAETQYF. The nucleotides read TGTGCCAGCAGCCCAGATAAAGCAGAGACCCAGTACTTC.